This TCR beta chain was identified in a study of T cells in Graves' hyperthyroidism and ophthalmopathy. Points from the study as a whole: In blood, most of the thyroid clonotypes expanded above 0.001 were also present.

Of note for this clonotype: The target antigen is unknown.

RNA transcripts were the template for amplifying TCR beta CDR3 regions. Using the HTBI primer set, a first-round RT-PCR was run on the TCR CDR3. TCRdb re-called the multiplex PCR reads with MiXCR, one entry per CDR3 protein. Of a few hundred thousand distinct CDR3 sequences listed, under 15% are singletons. The authors deemed Graves' hyperthyroidism stable absent ophthalmopathy progression within 18 months. Looked up from germline, CDR1 is SGHNT and CDR2 is YYREEE (reference sequence). CDR3 length: 15 residues. The trim removed 0 bases at V and 8 bases at J, leaving 4 bases unmatched. This chain links TRBV5-4 with TRBJ1-4; 10 bases match TRBD1. The source material was blood. This clonotype originated in a woman in her 30s with Graves' hyperthyroidism. The CDR3 protein is CASSLARGQGEKLFF. The CDR3 region has the DNA TGTGCCAGCAGCTTGGCCAGGGGACAGGGGGAAAAACTGTTTTTT.